The source of this TCR beta chain is a study of shared clonotypes between healthy human individuals. As for this clone: This CDR3 is also generated by other DNA sequences in the sample.

The table came from immunoSEQ multiplex PCR; TCRdb's copy has only in-frame clones and leaves some out. The table has roughly 1,000,000 clones, about 80% seen once. Looked up from germline, CDR1 is DFQATT and CDR2 is SNEGSKA (reference sequence). The V and J ends lost 6 bases and 4 bases respectively, with 10 bases between them. The CDR3 totals 11 residues. Participating donors were healthy, HIV-negative adults free of recent acute infections or vaccinations. The gene calls are TRBV20-1 and TRBJ2-7; D gene unclear. This sequence was found in a man aged 18 to 30 in good health. Some clones in this sample may be carry-over from other donors' samples. The sample consisted of memory CD4+ T cells from PBMCs. The subset was: CD45RA-negative fraction. The CDR3 coding sequence is TGCAGTGCGACGGACGTGTACGAGCAGTACTTC. Protein sequence: CSATDVYEQYF.